The entry below gives a single T cell receptor beta chain sequence along with its context. This sample stems from a study of blood T cell repertoires in COVID-19. Background on the study: The analysed material was cDNA or gDNA that came from T cells, B-cell-depleted T cells, or PBMCs.

Here immunoSEQ multiplex PCR was the method, and the copy in TCRdb shows in-frame clones only, minus some. This sample has 470,000 or so clones, with 80% to 90% found just once. The CDR3 consists of 16 residues. Losses at the gene ends were 2 bases for V and 3 bases for J; bases not matched to a gene: 7. Germline V gene data show CDR1 as SGHTA and CDR2 as FQGNSA. The sequence came from a woman aged 30 to 39 with acute or convalescent COVID-19. Sequenced input: peripheral blood. The chain has TRBV7-2 and TRBJ2-3; TRBD2 matches at 8 bases. The CDR3 here is CASSLSSGGVTDTQYF. The DNA of the CDR3 is TGTGCCAGCAGCTTATCGTCCGGGGGGGTGACAGATACGCAGTATTTT.